Each of the 19 T cell receptor beta chains below was sequenced from the same sample in a study of cytomegalovirus exposure and HLA in healthy donors. The assay was immunoSEQ multiplex PCR, and TCRdb's table has in-frame clones only and misses some. The sample lists 150,000 or so clones, approximately 80% occurring once. Sequenced sample: PBMCs. The receptors come from a man aged 25-45 years in good health and CMV-seropositive.

The CDR3 DNA reads as TGCAGCGTTACTATCGGAGGAAGGGAGCTGTTTTTT. It specifies CSVTIGGRELFF. The chain recombines TRBV29-1 with TRBJ2-2; possibly TRBD2 for D (5 bases). The V end lost 5 bases, the J end lost 9 bases, and 13 bases lay between the germline ends. Germline CDR1 SQVTM, CDR2 ANQGSEA. The CDR3 runs 12 residues.

The chain couples TRBV19 to TRBJ1-5; D remains ambiguous. This CDR3 is 14 amino acids long. The V gene's germline CDR1 is LNHDA and CDR2 SQIVND (reference sequence). The V gene lost 1 base and the J gene lost 7 bases, with 11 bases spanning the gap. This CDR3 reads CASSIGPPGQPQHF. DNA for the CDR3: TGTGCCAGTAGTATAGGACCACCCGGGCAGCCCCAGCATTTT.

V usage is TRBV9 and J usage is TRBJ2-2; 7 bases map to TRBD1. V lost 4 bases and J lost 6; bases outside the gene matches: 9. The CDR3 runs 15 residues. Germline V gene data show CDR1 as SGDLS and CDR2 as YYNGEE. CDR3 DNA: TGTGCCAGCAGCTTCCGGGACAGTTTCTCCGGGGAGCTGTTTTTT. This translates into CASSFRDSFSGELFF.

This clone was recorded once. The gene calls are TRBV7-2 and TRBJ2-7, with 8 positions matching TRBD1. The trim removed 5 bases at V and 3 bases at J, leaving 6 bases unmatched. The germline V gene has CDR1 SGHTA and CDR2 FQGNSA. This CDR3 contains 14 residues. The CDR3 loop reads CASSQGGTGYEQYF. For the CDR3, the DNA is TGTGCCAGCAGCCAAGGGGGGACAGGCTACGAGCAGTACTTC.

The rearrangement uses TRBV10-3 and TRBJ2-1, with D perhaps matching TRBD2 (6 bases). The CDR3 is 13 amino acids. Germline V CDR1 and CDR2: ENHRY, SYGVKD. V gave up 7 bases and J gave up 1 base, with 8 bases separating them. CDR3 DNA sequence: TGTGCCATCATGGAGGGATCCTACAATGAGCAGTTCTTC. It specifies CAIMEGSYNEQFF.

The CDR3 coding sequence is TGTGCCAGCAGCCCGATTAGCGGGGGGGCCCTATACGAGCAGTACTTC. This sequence encodes CASSPISGGALYEQYF. The J gene is TRBJ2-7, the V gene TRBV9; TRBD2 aligns across 11 bases. Germline CDR1 is SGDLS and CDR2 is YYNGEE. The CDR3 loop spans 16 amino acids. J was trimmed by 4 bases and V by 4 bases; bases with no gene match: 10.

The chain links TRBV7-9 to TRBJ1-4; 7 bases align to TRBD1. The germline gives CDR1 SEHNR, CDR2 FQNEAQ (reference sequence). This CDR3 contains 14 residues. J lost 6 bases, V lost 4 bases, and 5 bases had no gene match. CDR3 residues: CASSSPDRDEKLFF. For the CDR3, the DNA is TGTGCCAGCAGCTCCCCCGACAGGGATGAAAAACTGTTTTTT.

The V and J genes are TRBV4-3 and TRBJ1-1; TRBD1 is a possible D gene (5 bases). Germline CDR1 reads LGHNA; CDR2 reads YSLEER. The CDR3 length is 14 residues. The V gene lost 0 bases and the J gene lost 4 bases, with 9 bases spanning the gap. The CDR3 coding sequence is TGCGCCAGCAGCCAAGAGCAGGGCGGCACTGAAGCTTTCTTT. As protein: CASSQEQGGTEAFF.

This clone was observed a single time. The chain links TRBV7-2 to TRBJ2-1, with 10 bases fitting TRBD2. Germline CDR1 and CDR2: SGHTA and FQGNSA. The trim removed 5 bases at V and 7 bases at J, leaving 11 bases unmatched. This CDR3 comprises 16 residues. The CDR3 is CASSPEERGGRNEQFF. The CDR3 nucleotides are TGTGCCAGCAGCCCTGAGGAGCGGGGGGGCCGGAATGAGCAGTTCTTC.

This chain links TRBV5-1 with TRBJ1-1; 9 bases agree with TRBD1. With 4 bases clipped from V and 3 bases from J, the junction kept 4 bases outside the gene matches. Germline V gene data show CDR1 as SGHRS and CDR2 as YFSETQ. This CDR3 contains 14 residues. CDR3 DNA: TGCGCCAGCAGCCCTCGACAGGGGGACACTGAAGCTTTCTTT. Translation gives CASSPRQGDTEAFF. The whole variable domain, filled in from reference TRBV5-1 and TRBJ1-1, reads KAGVTQTPRYLIKTRGQQVTLSCSPISGHRSVSWYQQTPGQGLQFLFEYFSETQRNKGNFPGRFSGRQFSNSRSEMNVSTLELGDSALYLCASSPRQGDTEAFFGQGTRLTVV.

In DNA form, the CDR3 reads TGTGCCAGCAATACGATGGGGGGGTACGAGACCCAGTACTTC. Translated: CASNTMGGYETQYF. V is TRBV6-1 and J is TRBJ2-5; 7 bases align to TRBD2. The CDR3 length is 14 residues. V was pared by 7 bases and J by 5 bases, with 10 bases of the junction left unmatched. The V gene's germline CDR1 is MNHNS and CDR2 SASEGT.

The rearrangement links TRBV7-2 to TRBJ1-1, with 8 bases lining up with TRBD1. The CDR3 sequence is 13 residues long. In germline, CDR1 is SGHTA, CDR2 FQGNSA. V trimming: 10 bases; J trimming: 4 bases; junction bases outside the gene matches: 8. This CDR3 reads CATQGAPGTEAFF. CDR3 nucleotide sequence: TGTGCCACTCAGGGGGCGCCAGGCACTGAAGCTTTCTTT.

The rearrangement joins TRBV29-1 to TRBJ2-7, with D tentatively TRBD1 (6 bases). CDR3 length: 11 amino acids. CDR1 is SQVTM and CDR2 is ANQGSEA in the germline V gene. V lost 8 bases and J lost 3, with 11 bases in between. This chain's CDR3 is CSWGQGYEQYF. The CDR3 nucleotides read TGCAGCTGGGGACAAGGCTACGAGCAGTACTTC.

V and J are TRBV4-1 and TRBJ1-5, with D perhaps TRBD1 (6 bases). Germline values: CDR1 MGHRA, CDR2 YSYEKL. CDR3 size: 13 residues. V lost 8 bases, J lost 3 bases, and 11 bases lay in between. The CDR3 region is CASGWGPNQPQHF. The CDR3 nucleotides are TGCGCCAGCGGATGGGGGCCCAATCAGCCCCAGCATTTT.

The chain employs TRBV11-2 and TRBJ2-1; 7 bases fit TRBD1. The V gene's germline CDR1 is SGHAT and CDR2 FQNNGV. CDR3 length: 14 residues. V gave up 5 bases and J gave up 10 bases; unmatched junction bases: 11. CDR3 DNA: TGTGCCAGCAGCCGCCTCACGAGGGGGCGGGAGCAGTTCTTC. This gives the protein CASSRLTRGREQFF. Full variable domain (outside the CDR3, taken from reference TRBV11-2 and TRBJ2-1): EAGVAQSPRYKIIEKRQSVAFWCNPISGHATLYWYQQILGQGPKLLIQFQNNGVVDDSQLPKDRFSAERLKGVDSTLKIQPAKLEDSAVYLCASSRLTRGREQFFGPGTRLTVL.

The rearrangement uses TRBV6-5 and TRBJ2-5, with 8 bases matching TRBD2. Unmatched junction bases numbered 5, after V lost 6 bases and J lost 2 bases. In germline, CDR1 is MNHEY, CDR2 SVGAGI. The CDR3 spans 14 residues. DNA of the CDR3: TGTGCCAGCAGCTCGGGGGGGTATCAAGAGACCCAGTACTTC. It is translated as CASSSGGYQETQYF.

In its sample, this clone was seen a few times. The chain carries TRBV12-5 and TRBJ1-6; 8 bases are a match to TRBD1. The CDR3 loop spans 14 amino acids. With 5 bases clipped from V and 10 bases from J, the junction kept 7 bases outside the gene matches. Germline V gives CDR1 LGHNT, CDR2 FRNRAP. CDR3 DNA: TGTGCTAGTGGTCCCCAGGGGGCTTGGTCACCCCTCCACTTT. Amino acid sequence: CASGPQGAWSPLHF. The whole variable domain, remainder taken from reference TRBV12-5 and TRBJ1-6, is DARVTQTPRHKVTEMGQEVTMRCQPILGHNTVFWYRQTMMQGLELLAYFRNRAPLDDSGMPKDRFSAEMPDATLATLKIQPSEPRDSAVYFCASGPQGAWSPLHFGNGTRLTVT.

This chain uses TRBV10-3 with TRBJ2-5; 16 bases fit TRBD2. The CDR3 has 16 residues. The germline V gene has CDR1 ENHRY and CDR2 SYGVKD. V trimming: 7 bases; J trimming: 3 bases; junction bases outside the gene matches: 5. DNA for the CDR3: TGTGCCATCAATGGCGGGACTAGCGGGGGGGAAGAGACCCAGTACTTC. This translates into CAINGGTSGGEETQYF.

The CDR3 loop reads CASSLAGLPGQGLAGAYNEQFF. The CDR3 nucleotides read TGCGCCAGCAGCTTGGCGGGACTACCGGGACAGGGACTAGCGGGGGCCTACAATGAGCAGTTCTTC. V usage is TRBV5-1 and J usage is TRBJ2-1; 14 nucleotides agree with TRBD2. V gave up 0 bases and J gave up 2 bases; unmatched junction bases: 16. CDR1 and CDR2 from the germline V gene are SGHRS and YFSETQ. This CDR3 has 22 residues.